One and the same sample provided the 13 T cell receptor beta chains below, sequenced in a study of blood T cell repertoires in COVID-19. Sequencing used immunoSEQ multiplex PCR; TCRdb keeps in-frame clones, though not all of them. This sample yields 150,000 to 200,000 clones, of which roughly 87% are seen a single time; around 1.6% belongs to the top ten. The sequencing sample was made of peripheral blood. These receptors were obtained from a woman between 45 and 60 years old with acute or convalescent COVID-19.

The V gene is TRBV6-6, the J gene TRBJ1-1; D may be TRBD1 (6 bases). Germline V CDR1 and CDR2: MNHNY, SVGAGI (reference sequence). The CDR3 totals 11 residues. The V end lost 7 bases, the J end lost 11 bases, and 14 bases lay between the germline ends. The CDR3 is CASTQGGFAFF. CDR3 nucleotide sequence: TGTGCCAGCACCCAAGGGGGTTTCGCTTTCTTT.

This chain links TRBV4-1 with TRBJ1-1; D remains unclear. The CDR3 sequence is 15 residues long. Trimming stripped 0 bases from V and 3 bases from J, with 11 bases between. Looked up from germline, CDR1 is MGHRA and CDR2 is YSYEKL. The CDR3 DNA is TGCGCCAGCAGCCAAGATACCACACGGGACACTGAAGCTTTCTTT. It codes for CASSQDTTRDTEAFF.

The chain recombines TRBV7-9 with TRBJ2-5, with D possibly being TRBD1 (5 bases). Between the trimmed V and J ends, which lost 0 bases and 1 base, there was a span of 12 bases. The length of the CDR3 is 16 residues. Germline CDR1 SEHNR, CDR2 FQNEAQ (reference sequence). The CDR3 DNA reads as TGTGCCAGCAGCTTAGCCCTAAGGCAGGGCCAAGAGACCCAGTACTTC. Protein product: CASSLALRQGQETQYF.

This clone occurred once. V usage is TRBV21-1 and J usage is TRBJ2-7; the table gives TRBD2 as D, unverified against the DNA. TRBV21-1 is termed a pseudogene. This CDR3 is built from 15 residues. In DNA form, the CDR3 reads TGTGCCAGCAGCCCCGAGGGCAGAACCTCCTACGAGCAGTACTTC. Its translation is CASSPEGRTSYEQYF.

The chain couples TRBV11-3 to TRBJ2-2; D not certain. The CDR3 consists of 16 residues. Germline V gene lookup returns CDR1 SGHNT and CDR2 YENEEA. V lost 4 bases and J 0 bases, leaving 12 bases between the germline ends. CDR3 protein: CASSYENSPNTGELFF. The CDR3 DNA reads TGTGCCAGCAGCTATGAGAACTCTCCGAACACCGGGGAGCTGTTTTTT.

The J gene is TRBJ1-1, the V gene TRBV5-8; D call uncertain. CDR3 length: 13 residues. V was shortened by 0 bases and J by 6 bases, with 9 bases between the two germline ends. Looked up from germline, CDR1 is SGHTS and CDR2 is YDEGEE. CDR3: CASSLALSAEAFF. The CDR3 coding sequence is TGTGCCAGCAGCTTGGCATTATCGGCTGAAGCTTTCTTT.

The chain is built from TRBV4-3 and TRBJ2-5; TRBD2 agrees at 8 bases. The junction had 7 bases not matched to a gene; V was cut back by 1 base and J by 0 bases. Germline V gene lookup returns CDR1 LGHNA and CDR2 YSLEER. The CDR3 runs 17 residues. Here the CDR3 reads CASSQGPGGAYQETQYF. The CDR3 DNA is TGCGCCAGCAGCCAAGGCCCGGGGGGGGCGTACCAAGAGACCCAGTACTTC.

The genes are TRBV30 and TRBJ1-5; a weak D match, TRBD1 (5 bases). Trimming left V 5 bases short and J 6 bases short, with 17 bases between. The CDR3 consists of 14 residues. Per germline, CDR1 GTSNPN and CDR2 SVGIG (reference sequence). CDR3 nucleotides: TGTGCCTGGTCAACCCAGGGTCACGTTCAGCCCCAGCATTTT. It yields the protein CAWSTQGHVQPQHF.

The genes are TRBV6-2 or TRBV6-3 and TRBJ1-5, with 8 bases aligning to TRBD1. The V and J ends lost 7 bases and 9 bases, in that order; junction bases with no gene match: 11. CDR3 size: 14 residues. Germline V gives CDR1 MNHEY, CDR2 SVGEGT. Here the CDR3 reads CASTPTGVGAPQHF. CDR3 sequence (DNA): TGTGCCAGCACCCCGACAGGGGTGGGAGCGCCCCAGCATTTT.

The chain is built from TRBV5-6 and TRBJ1-2; D is ambiguous. V lost 0 bases to trimming and J lost 4 bases, with 10 bases between them. CDR1 and CDR2 (germline): SGHDT, YYEEEE. This CDR3 has 14 residues. The CDR3, as DNA: TGTGCCAGCAGCTTGGTACCGAATAGCTATGGCTACACCTTC. This gives the protein CASSLVPNSYGYTF.

This chain joins TRBV5-1 and TRBJ2-2, with D perhaps matching TRBD1 (6 bases). V lost 5 bases to trimming and J lost 1 base, with 12 bases between them. The V gene's germline CDR1 is SGHRS and CDR2 YFSETQ. The CDR3 runs to 15 residues. The chain's CDR3 is CASRSKDRNTGELFF. The DNA for the CDR3 is TGCGCCAGCAGGTCTAAGGACAGGAACACCGGGGAGCTGTTTTTT.

This clone was seen more than once but under ten times. The chain employs TRBV27 and TRBJ1-2; D call uncertain. Trimming shortened V by 2 bases and J by 2 bases, and 6 bases separated the two germline ends. The CDR3 length is 13 residues. The germline V gene has CDR1 MNHEY and CDR2 SMNVEV (reference sequence). The CDR3 DNA reads TGTGCCAGCAGTTTAGACGGGAACTATGGCTACACCTTC. Translated: CASSLDGNYGYTF.

The chain recombines TRBV30 with TRBJ1-1; D is unclear. This CDR3 spans 14 amino acids. The germline V gene has CDR1 GTSNPN and CDR2 SVGIG (reference sequence). V was shortened by 1 base and J by 0 bases, with 9 bases between the two germline ends. CDR3 region: CAWSGAAMNTEAFF. As DNA, the CDR3 is TGTGCCTGGAGTGGGGCAGCAATGAACACTGAAGCTTTCTTT. Full variable domain (outside the CDR3, taken from reference TRBV30 and TRBJ1-1): SQTIHQWPATLVQPVGSPLSLECTVEGTSNPNLYWYRQAAGRGLQLLFYSVGIGQISSEVPQNLSASRPQDRQFILSSKKLLLSDSGFYLCAWSGAAMNTEAFFGQGTRLTVV.